This is a list of T cell receptor beta chains from one sample in a study of blood T cells in healthy people across ages. TCRdb reprocessed the 5' RACE reads via MiXCR and lists one record per CDR3 protein. The data show hundreds of thousands of distinct CDR3 sequences, roughly 53% seen once. Sequenced sample: blood. These receptor sequences come from a man in his fifties or sixties in good health. The CDR3 runs from the conserved cysteine through the conserved F or W. Fields, in order: D gene, V gene, J gene, clone size, CDR3 protein, CDR3 DNA. The D gene is left open where the match is weak. Not every row has a clone size; where given, it reads once, few, many or a size class.

D: -; V: TRBV6-1; J: TRBJ1-5; size: -; CDR3: CASRTTIGGANQPQHF; DNA: TGTGCCAGCAGGACCACGATCGGGGGCGCGAATCAGCCCCAGCATTTT
D: TRBD2; V: TRBV5-6; J: TRBJ2-5; size: once; CDR3: CASSLPSGGGTQYF; DNA: TGTGCCAGCAGCTTGCCCAGCGGGGGTGGGACCCAGTACTTC
D: -; V: TRBV20-1; J: TRBJ2-4; size: -; CDR3: CSARDGEGGPIQYF; DNA: TGCAGTGCTAGAGATGGGGAGGGGGGCCCCATTCAGTACTTC
D: -; V: TRBV11-3; J: TRBJ2-1; size: -; CDR3: CASSLGGPPRDEQFF; DNA: TGTGCCAGCAGCTTAGGAGGCCCCCCGAGGGATGAGCAGTTCTTC
D: -; V: TRBV14; J: TRBJ1-1; size: -; CDR3: CASSQGLGRVVTEAFF; DNA: TGTGCCAGCAGCCAAGGACTGGGGAGGGTTGTCACTGAAGCTTTCTTT
D: TRBD1; V: TRBV6-1; J: TRBJ1-2; size: -; CDR3: CASSEITGAYYTF; DNA: TGTGCCAGCAGTGAAATAACAGGGGCGTACTACACCTTC
D: TRBD1; V: TRBV29-1; J: TRBJ2-7; size: -; CDR3: CSVDGHRGSDEQYF; DNA: TGCAGCGTTGACGGTCACAGGGGATCCGACGAGCAGTACTTC
D: TRBD1; V: TRBV6-6; J: TRBJ1-6; size: -; CDR3: CASSTLGTGNSPLHF; DNA: TGTGCCAGCAGTACTCTGGGGACAGGAAATTCACCCCTCCACTTT
D: -; V: TRBV20-1; J: TRBJ1-2; size: once; CDR3: CSARGPQYGYTF; DNA: TGCAGTGCTAGAGGACCCCAGTATGGCTACACCTTC
D: TRBD1; V: TRBV4-1; J: TRBJ1-2; size: few; CDR3: CASSQAPGQGKASTF; DNA: TGCGCCAGCAGCCAGGCCCCGGGACAGGGGAAGGCCAGCACCTTC
D: TRBD2; V: TRBV20-1; J: TRBJ2-5; size: -; CDR3: CSAPNRLAGLYEQYF; DNA: TGCAGTGCGCCAAATAGACTAGCGGGGCTCTATGAGCAGTACTTC
D: TRBD1; V: TRBV27; J: TRBJ2-1; size: -; CDR3: CANTSGRYRGPGTQFF; DNA: TGTGCCAACACTTCCGGGCGGTACAGGGGGCCGGGGACCCAGTTCTTC
D: -; V: TRBV6-1; J: TRBJ1-6; size: -; CDR3: CASSEASDKGNSPLHF; DNA: TGTGCCAGCAGTGAAGCGTCGGACAAGGGTAATTCACCCCTCCACTTT
D: -; V: TRBV7-9; J: TRBJ2-7; size: -; CDR3: CASKGEGEQYF; DNA: TGTGCCAGCAAAGGAGAGGGCGAGCAGTACTTC
D: -; V: TRBV20-1; J: TRBJ2-5; size: -; CDR3: CGAGVGETQYF; DNA: TGCGGTGCAGGGGTCGGAGAGACCCAGTACTTC
D: -; V: TRBV30; J: TRBJ1-2; size: -; CDR3: CAWSSFNYGYTF; DNA: TGTGCCTGGAGTAGTTTTAACTATGGCTACACCTTC
D: TRBD2; V: TRBV15; J: TRBJ2-5; size: -; CDR3: CATSRDLLAGSQETQYF; DNA: TGTGCCACCAGCAGAGATCTACTAGCGGGATCTCAAGAGACCCAGTACTTC
D: -; V: TRBV20-1; J: TRBJ2-7; size: few; CDR3: CSARVRTAANEQYF; DNA: TGCAGTGCTAGAGTTAGGACAGCCGCGAACGAGCAGTACTTC
D: TRBD2; V: TRBV5-8; J: TRBJ2-1; size: -; CDR3: CASSAGLAGGWSSYNEQFF; DNA: TGTGCCAGCAGCGCGGGACTAGCGGGGGGGTGGAGCTCCTACAATGAGCAGTTCTTC
D: -; V: TRBV6-2/TRBV6-3; J: TRBJ2-5; size: many; CDR3: CASTEGGLQETQYF; DNA: TGTGCCAGCACGGAAGGGGGGCTGCAAGAGACCCAGTACTTC
D: TRBD1; V: TRBV29-1; J: TRBJ2-7; size: few; CDR3: CSVSPTGGNEQYF; DNA: TGCAGCGTGTCCCCGACAGGGGGTAATGAGCAGTACTTC
D: -; V: TRBV9; J: TRBJ2-3; size: -; CDR3: CASSVGVVDTQYF; DNA: TGTGCCAGCAGCGTGGGGGTTGTAGATACGCAGTATTTT
D: TRBD1; V: TRBV4-1; J: TRBJ2-3; size: once; CDR3: CASSRDDRGTDTQYF; DNA: TGCGCCAGCAGCCGCGATGACAGGGGCACAGATACGCAGTATTTT
D: TRBD1; V: TRBV10-3; J: TRBJ2-7; size: -; CDR3: CAISPTGGEQYF; DNA: TGTGCCATCAGTCCGACAGGGGGTGAGCAGTACTTC
D: -; V: TRBV2; J: TRBJ2-5; size: -; CDR3: CASSGRGASYGQYF; DNA: TGTGCCAGCAGTGGAAGGGGGGCCTCCTACGGGCAGTACTTC
D: TRBD2; V: TRBV9; J: TRBJ2-5; size: -; CDR3: CASSVVGTSVGETQYF; DNA: TGTGCCAGCAGCGTAGTCGGGACTAGCGTAGGAGAGACCCAGTACTTC
D: TRBD2; V: TRBV12-3/TRBV12-4; J: TRBJ2-3; size: -; CDR3: CASSLGSGGASTDTQYF; DNA: TGTGCCAGCAGCCTGGGTAGCGGGGGGGCAAGCACAGATACGCAGTATTTT
D: -; V: TRBV4-2; J: TRBJ2-1; size: -; CDR3: CASSQEGRGGVDEQFF; DNA: TGTGCCAGCAGCCAAGAGGGTCGAGGGGGTGTGGATGAGCAGTTCTTC
D: -; V: TRBV10-3; J: TRBJ2-5; size: few; CDR3: CAISGGDMETQYF; DNA: TGTGCCATCAGTGGGGGGGATATGGAGACCCAGTACTTC
D: -; V: TRBV10-3; J: TRBJ1-2; size: -; CDR3: CAISAGPREYGYTF; DNA: TGTGCCATCAGTGCGGGACCCCGGGAGTATGGCTACACCTTC
D: TRBD1; V: TRBV20-1; J: TRBJ2-2; size: -; CDR3: CSANRGPGGELFF; DNA: TGCAGTGCTAACAGGGGGCCGGGCGGGGAGCTGTTTTTT
D: -; V: TRBV5-1; J: TRBJ2-3; size: -; CDR3: CASSSGQTLTDTQYF; DNA: TGCGCCAGCAGTTCCGGACAGACCCTCACAGATACGCAGTATTTT
D: -; V: TRBV2; J: TRBJ1-1; size: few; CDR3: CASSASGMNTEAFF; DNA: TGTGCCAGCAGTGCCTCCGGGATGAACACTGAAGCTTTCTTT
D: -; V: TRBV5-5; J: TRBJ2-5; size: -; CDR3: CASGAGTETQYF; DNA: TGTGCCAGCGGGGCGGGGACAGAGACCCAGTACTTC
D: TRBD1; V: TRBV28; J: TRBJ2-7; size: -; CDR3: CASSRQTGGREQYF; DNA: TGTGCCAGCAGTCGCCAAACAGGGGGGCGCGAGCAGTACTTC
D: -; V: TRBV6-1; J: TRBJ2-2; size: -; CDR3: CASSEGPGPGELFF; DNA: TGTGCCAGCAGTGAAGGTCCGGGCCCCGGGGAGCTGTTTTTT
D: -; V: TRBV3-1; J: TRBJ2-3; size: -; CDR3: CASSQGRRLPGDTQYF; DNA: TGTGCCAGCAGCCAAGGGCGTCGGCTACCTGGCGATACGCAGTATTTT
D: -; V: TRBV11-2; J: TRBJ2-1; size: -; CDR3: CASSLAPYNEQFF; DNA: TGTGCCAGCAGCTTAGCACCTTACAATGAGCAGTTCTTC
D: -; V: TRBV6-2/TRBV6-3; J: TRBJ2-4; size: few; CDR3: CASSYIDSVGNIQYF; DNA: TGTGCCAGCAGTTACATTGACTCGGTGGGGAACATTCAGTACTTC
D: TRBD1; V: TRBV6-1; J: TRBJ2-5; size: -; CDR3: CASMSGQGEETQYF; DNA: TGTGCCAGCATGAGCGGACAGGGGGAAGAGACCCAGTACTTC
D: TRBD2; V: TRBV2; J: TRBJ2-5; size: -; CDR3: CASRRLAGNQETQYF; DNA: TGTGCCAGCAGGAGACTAGCGGGGAACCAAGAGACCCAGTACTTC
D: TRBD1; V: TRBV4-1; J: TRBJ2-1; size: few; CDR3: CASSQEGTGHNEQFF; DNA: TGCGCCAGCAGCCAAGAAGGGACAGGGCACAATGAGCAGTTCTTC